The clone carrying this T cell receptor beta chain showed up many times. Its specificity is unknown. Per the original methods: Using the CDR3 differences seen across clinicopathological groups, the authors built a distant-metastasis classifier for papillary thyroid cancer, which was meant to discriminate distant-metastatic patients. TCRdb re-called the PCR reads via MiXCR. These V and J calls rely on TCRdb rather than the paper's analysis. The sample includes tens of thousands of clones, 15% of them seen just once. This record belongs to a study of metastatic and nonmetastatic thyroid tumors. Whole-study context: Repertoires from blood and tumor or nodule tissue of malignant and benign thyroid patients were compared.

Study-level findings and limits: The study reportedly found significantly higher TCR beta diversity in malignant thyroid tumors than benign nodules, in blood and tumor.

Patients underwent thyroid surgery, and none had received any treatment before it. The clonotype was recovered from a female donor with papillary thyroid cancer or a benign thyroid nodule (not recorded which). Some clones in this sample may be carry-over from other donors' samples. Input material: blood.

Written as DNA, the CDR3 is TGTGCCAGTAGGACCCAGGGGGACGGCTACAATGAGCAGTTCTTC. Its translation: CASRTQGDGYNEQFF. The V and J genes are TRBV19 and TRBJ2-1; 7 bases match TRBD1. The CDR3 is 15 residues long. Trimming cost V 6 bases and J 3 bases; bases outside gene matches: 8. Germline lookup yields CDR1 LNHDA and CDR2 SQIVND (reference sequence). Looking up the rest from reference TRBV19 and TRBJ2-1 gives the full variable domain: DGGITQSPKYLFRKEGQNVTLSCEQNLNHDAMYWYRQDPGQGLRLIYYSQIVNDFQKGDIAEGYSVSREKKESFPLTVTSAQKNPTAFYLCASRTQGDGYNEQFFGPGTRLTVL.